One T cell receptor beta chain is described in this entry. Its specificity is unknown. The PCR used 60 Vbeta and 13 Jbeta primers. Sequenced by immunoSEQ multiplex PCR; TCRdb stores in-frame clones only, minus some. The sample has about 160,000 clones; around 88% are singletons. These data belong to a study of cytomegalovirus exposure and HLA in healthy donors. Study details: When 350 to 500 donors were genotyped, about 86% of them were found to fall in the Caucasian-associated ancestry cluster. Study outcomes and limitations: Later on, a genetic analysis was performed. It linked a missense variant in DCLRE1C with V- and J-gene trimming of TCR beta.

With 5 bases removed from V and 10 bases from J, the gap between germline ends came to 15 bases. The CDR3 loop spans 13 amino acids. Germline V gene lookup returns CDR1 SGHTA and CDR2 FQGNSA. Sample: PBMCs. The TCR was taken from a woman aged 18-29 years in good health and CMV-seronegative. This chain connects TRBV7-2 to TRBJ1-5; weak D call: TRBD1 (5 bases). Written as DNA, the CDR3 is TGTGCCAGCAGCCTAGAGGGGATACAACCCCAGCATTTT. Protein: CASSLEGIQPQHF.